Shown below are 10 T cell receptor beta chains from a single sample sequenced in a study of a mutant IDH1 vaccine in newly diagnosed glioma. Time point of the sample: week 11, during vaccination. Each vaccine dose was 300 ug of mutant IDH1 20-mer peptide, with topical imiquimod. Clones were read by immunoSEQ multiplex PCR, and TCRdb kept only the in-frame ones, dropping some. The table records about 60,000 clones, approximately 80% of them present only once. Antigens of these TCRs are unknown. This material consisted of PBMCs, taken from a glioma patient whose treatment included an IDH1 peptide vaccine. All receptors derive from a man between 25 and 39 years old with glioma.

J is TRBJ1-1 and V is TRBV5-5; 8 bases are a match to TRBD1. Germline CDR1 reads SGHKS; CDR2 reads YYEKEE (reference sequence). The ends lost 4 bases at V and 1 base at J; junction bases unmatched: 3. This CDR3 comprises 14 residues. CDR3: CASSRTGWNTEAFF. As DNA, the CDR3 is TGTGCCAGCAGCAGGACAGGGTGGAACACTGAAGCTTTCTTT.

This chain links TRBV4-2 with TRBJ2-3, with unresolved D. CDR1 LGHNA and CDR2 YNFKEQ come from the germline V gene. The CDR3 is 16 amino acids. V lost 0 bases to trimming and J lost 2 bases, with 12 bases between them. The CDR3 protein is CASSQDQEQPTDTQYF. The CDR3 DNA is TGTGCCAGCAGCCAAGATCAGGAGCAGCCCACAGATACGCAGTATTTT.

Written as DNA, the CDR3 is TGTGCCAGTAGCCCCACTAGCGGGGGCATGGATACGCAGTATTTT. Protein: CASSPTSGGMDTQYF. The V and J genes are TRBV19 and TRBJ2-3; TRBD2 aligns across 11 bases. The germline gives CDR1 LNHDA, CDR2 SQIVND (reference sequence). The CDR3 totals 15 residues. J gave up 6 bases and V 6 bases, and 8 bases lay outside the gene matches.

The V gene is TRBV4-3, the J gene TRBJ2-1; the D gene is possibly TRBD1 (5 bases). CDR1 LGHNA and CDR2 YSLEER come from the germline V gene. The ends were cut back, 4 bases at V and 9 bases at J, with 13 bases in the middle. The CDR3 sequence is 13 residues long. In DNA form, the CDR3 reads TGCGCCAGCAGCCCCCCACAAGGGGCTGAGCAGTTCTTC. It translates to CASSPPQGAEQFF.

This chain joins TRBV15 and TRBJ1-5; 7 bases map to TRBD1. Per germline, CDR1 LNHNV and CDR2 YYDKDF (reference sequence). The ends lost 1 base at V and 4 bases at J; junction bases unmatched: 7. This CDR3 is built from 16 residues. Here the CDR3 DNA reads TGTGCCACCAGCAGAGGGGAACCGACAGGGAATCAGCCCCAGCATTTT. This gives the protein CATSRGEPTGNQPQHF. Full variable domain (rest looked up from reference TRBV15 and TRBJ1-5): DAMVIQNPRYQVTQFGKPVTLSCSQTLNHNVMYWYQQKSSQAPKLLFHYYDKDFNNEADTPDNFQSRRPNTSFCFLDIRSPGLGDTAMYLCATSRGEPTGNQPQHFGDGTRLSIL.

This clone was seen just once. The chain is built from TRBV20-1 and TRBJ2-7; a weak D match, TRBD2 (5 bases). Germline loops: CDR1 DFQATT, CDR2 SNEGSKA (reference sequence). The CDR3 covers 11 residues. Trimming shortened V by 6 bases and J by 0 bases, and 6 bases separated the two germline ends. The CDR3 protein is CSADYSYEQYF. DNA for the CDR3: TGCAGTGCAGACTACTCCTACGAGCAGTACTTC.

V gene TRBV7-2 combines with J gene TRBJ1-2, with TRBD1 matching over 7 bases. This CDR3 has 14 amino acids. Germline V lookup: CDR1 SGHTA, CDR2 FQGNSA. Trimming cost V 6 bases and J 6 bases; bases outside gene matches: 10. The CDR3 spells CASRRIQGPHGYTF. CDR3 in DNA: TGTGCCAGCAGAAGAATACAGGGGCCCCATGGCTACACCTTC. Complete variable domain (other parts from reference TRBV7-2 and TRBJ1-2): GAGVSQSPSNKVTEKGKDVELRCDPISGHTALYWYRQSLGQGLEFLIYFQGNSAPDKSGLPSDRFSAERTGGSVSTLTIQRTQQEDSAVYLCASRRIQGPHGYTFGSGTRLTVV.

This clone was observed once. The chain employs TRBV29-1 and TRBJ2-7, with D perhaps given as TRBD1 or TRBD2 (6 bases each). V was cut by 6 bases and J by 4 bases, with 25 bases left in between. Germline CDR1 reads SQVTM; CDR2 reads ANQGSEA. The CDR3 length is 16 residues. The CDR3 DNA sequence: TGCAGCGTCCTCTTGCCCCAACAGGGTGGAGGGTACGAGCAGTACTTC. It yields the protein CSVLLPQQGGGYEQYF.

The chain recombines TRBV29-1 with TRBJ2-1; D may match TRBD1 or TRBD2 (7 bases each). V lost 6 bases and J lost 4, with 13 bases in between. The CDR3 has 13 residues. Per germline, CDR1 SQVTM and CDR2 ANQGSEA. CDR3: CSVGGTEYNEQFF. The CDR3 DNA reads TGCAGCGTGGGGGGGACAGAGTACAATGAGCAGTTCTTC.

The table lists this clone with a count of one. The chain uses TRBV7-2 and TRBJ2-2; D unclear. With 5 bases removed from V and 1 base from J, the gap between germline ends came to 11 bases. CDR1 and CDR2 (germline): SGHTA, FQGNSA. This CDR3 is 15 amino acids long. CDR3 amino acids: CASSPRRMNTGELFF. In DNA form, the CDR3 reads TGTGCCAGCAGCCCCCGACGGATGAACACCGGGGAGCTGTTTTTT.